Listed below are T cell receptor beta chains from one sample, sequenced in a study of T cells in Graves' hyperthyroidism and ophthalmopathy. TCRdb redid the calling of the multiplex PCR reads with MiXCR, one entry per CDR3 protein. There are hundreds of thousands of distinct CDR3 sequences in the sample; 17% occur only once, and approximately 15% lies in the top ten. Sequenced: blood. These receptors all come from a woman younger than 30 with Graves' ophthalmopathy. CDR3s include the opening cysteine and the closing phenylalanine or tryptophan.

cdr3_aa: CASSVDVVPTDTQYF
j_call: TRBJ2-3
v_call: TRBV9

cdr3_aa: CASSLPEGGRRSPLHF
j_call: TRBJ1-6
v_call: TRBV28

cdr3_aa: CASSLSSGWSQPQHF
j_call: TRBJ1-5
v_call: TRBV28

cdr3_aa: CASSLLGREKLFF
j_call: TRBJ1-4
v_call: TRBV7-3

cdr3_aa: CASSPNLGTSGSSYEQYF
j_call: TRBJ2-7
v_call: TRBV12-3/TRBV12-4

cdr3_aa: CASSPAAGSGYEQYF
j_call: TRBJ2-7
v_call: TRBV4-1

cdr3_aa: CSARESRGLAEAFF
j_call: TRBJ1-1
v_call: TRBV20-1

cdr3_aa: CAAEDRSSYEQYF
j_call: TRBJ2-7
v_call: TRBV6-1

cdr3_aa: CAWSPGQGSEQYF
j_call: TRBJ2-7
v_call: TRBV30

cdr3_aa: CASSPGQGLSYEQYF
j_call: TRBJ2-7
v_call: TRBV18

cdr3_aa: CASSLFPLGVRTEAFF
j_call: TRBJ1-1
v_call: TRBV7-3